These 21 T cell receptor beta chains were all obtained from the same sample, sequenced in a study of T cell responses to AZD1222 COVID-19 vaccine. Method: immunoSEQ multiplex PCR; TCRdb's copy keeps in-frame clones and lacks some. The repertoire consists of 80,000 or so clones, with around 90% occurring once and the leading ten covering less than 7.5%. Specimen: peripheral blood, collected on day 0 of AZD1222 vaccination. The receptors here all came from an adult in good health.

The rearrangement joins TRBV18 to TRBJ2-5; the D gene is possibly TRBD1 (6 bases). V dropped 2 bases and J dropped 5 bases, with 12 bases sitting between them. The CDR3 consists of 14 residues. CDR1 and CDR2 (germline): KGHSH, LQKENI. The CDR3 is CASSPMGQGETQYF. CDR3 DNA: TGTGCCAGCTCACCAATGGGGCAGGGGGAGACCCAGTACTTC.

The V and J genes are TRBV27 and TRBJ2-5, with 8 bases fitting TRBD1. CDR1 MNHEY and CDR2 SMNVEV come from the germline V gene (reference sequence). This CDR3 has 18 amino acids. The junction had 19 bases not matched to a gene; V was cut back by 6 bases and J by 4 bases. The CDR3: CASSPGQGPHPGGETQYF. In nucleotides, the CDR3 is TGTGCCAGCAGCCCCGGACAGGGCCCACACCCAGGGGGAGAGACCCAGTACTTC.

This chain uses TRBV4-3 with TRBJ1-1; 7 nucleotides agree with TRBD1. The germline V gene has CDR1 LGHNA and CDR2 YSLEER. The CDR3 runs to 15 residues. The ends lost 0 bases at V and 3 bases at J; junction bases unmatched: 4. CDR3 coding DNA: TGCGCCAGCAGCCAAGAGAGGGGGCCCCACACTGAAGCTTTCTTT. This sequence encodes CASSQERGPHTEAFF.

The chain joins TRBV5-6 to TRBJ1-1, with D possibly TRBD1 on 5 matching bases. The CDR3 is 13 residues long. With 3 bases removed from V and 2 bases from J, the gap between germline ends came to 8 bases. Germline CDR1 is SGHDT and CDR2 is YYEEEE. Here the CDR3 DNA reads TGTGCCAGCAGCTCGACAGTTAACACTGAAGCTTTCTTT. Translated, it gives CASSSTVNTEAFF.

The J gene is TRBJ1-2, the V gene TRBV7-3, with D perhaps matching TRBD1 (5 bases). The CDR3 loop spans 16 amino acids. Trimming pared 5 bases from V and 8 bases from J, leaving 24 bases between. Germline values: CDR1 SGHTA, CDR2 FQGTGA. The CDR3 loop is CASSPFPSTREGGYTF. Here the CDR3 DNA reads TGTGCCAGCAGCCCTTTCCCTTCAACCAGGGAGGGAGGCTACACCTTC.

Concerning this clone: This same CDR3 is encoded by further DNA sequences in the sample. This sequence joins TRBV28 and TRBJ1-1; 8 nucleotides match TRBD1. This CDR3 is built from 15 residues. The V and J ends lost 5 bases and 1 base, in that order; junction bases with no gene match: 6. CDR1 and CDR2 from the germline V gene are MDHEN and SYDVKM. The CDR3 sequence: CASSQQGAQNTEAFF. The CDR3 DNA follows: TGTGCCAGCAGTCAGCAGGGGGCCCAGAACACTGAAGCTTTCTTT.

The gene calls are TRBV10-3 and TRBJ1-2; no clear D. The CDR3 runs to 13 residues. Germline-derived CDR1 and CDR2 are ENHRY and SYGVKD. Trimming took 4 bases from V and 4 from J, leaving 10 bases between them. CDR3 nucleotides: TGTGCCATCAGTGGGGGTCGGGTCTATGGCTACACCTTC. It translates to CAISGGRVYGYTF.

This rearrangement joins TRBV7-3 to TRBJ1-3; D possibly corresponds to TRBD1 (5 bases). Germline CDR1 SGHTA, CDR2 FQGTGA. The V end lost 4 bases, the J end lost 2 bases, and 12 bases lay between the germline ends. This CDR3 has 15 residues. The CDR3 nucleotides are TGTGCCAGCAGCTCGAGCCCGGGGGCTGGAAACACCATATATTTT. This translates into CASSSSPGAGNTIYF.

J is TRBJ2-7 and V is TRBV10-3; 13 bases map to TRBD2. The CDR3 extends over 15 amino acids. From germline, CDR1 is ENHRY and CDR2 SYGVKD. Losses at the gene ends were 8 bases for V and 3 bases for J; bases not matched to a gene: 7. CDR3: CAIGRTSGGSYEQYF. In DNA, the CDR3 is TGTGCCATCGGGAGGACTAGCGGGGGCAGCTACGAGCAGTACTTC.

The chain recombines TRBV5-1 with TRBJ2-1; perhaps D is TRBD1 or TRBD2 (5 bases each). Trimming removed 4 bases from V and 2 bases from J, with 10 bases in between. Germline CDR1 reads SGHRS; CDR2 reads YFSETQ. The CDR3 totals 14 residues. As DNA, the CDR3 is TGCGCCAGCAGCACCACGGGGCCCTACAATGAGCAGTTCTTC. It yields the protein CASSTTGPYNEQFF.

The V and J genes are TRBV20-1 and TRBJ2-1, with TRBD1 matching over 7 bases. V shed 5 bases and J 7 bases; nucleotides not matched to a gene: 2. The CDR3 contains 11 residues. CDR1 and CDR2 (germline): DFQATT, SNEGSKA (reference sequence). CDR3 sequence: CSASGGNEQFF. The CDR3 DNA follows: TGCAGTGCTTCAGGGGGAAATGAGCAGTTCTTC.

The V call is TRBV11-2, the J call TRBJ1-3, with D maybe TRBD1 (5 bases). Germline lookup yields CDR1 SGHAT and CDR2 FQNNGV. Trimming pared 6 bases from V and 0 bases from J, leaving 6 bases between. CDR3 size: 13 residues. The CDR3 here is CASRQGSGNTIYF. The DNA of the CDR3 is TGTGCCAGCAGGCAGGGCTCTGGAAACACCATATATTTT.

The chain uses TRBV6-2 or TRBV6-3 and TRBJ2-1; TRBD2 agrees at 7 bases. Germline-derived CDR1 and CDR2 are MNHEY and SVGEGT. V gave up 2 bases and J gave up 0 bases; unmatched junction bases: 4. This CDR3 contains 16 residues. For the CDR3, the DNA is TGTGCCAGCAGTTACGGCGGGAGCGGCTCCTACAATGAGCAGTTCTTC. It codes for CASSYGGSGSYNEQFF.

The V call is TRBV6-5, the J call TRBJ1-3, with D possibly matching TRBD1 (5 bases). CDR1 and CDR2 (germline): MNHEY, SVGAGI. Deletions cut 5 bases from V and 4 bases from J, with 15 bases between. This CDR3 is 15 amino acids long. The CDR3 protein is CASSREGFPGNTIYF. In DNA form, the CDR3 reads TGTGCCAGCAGTAGAGAGGGGTTCCCGGGAAACACCATATATTTT.

The chain links TRBV19 to TRBJ2-3; 11 positions agree with TRBD2. Trimming took 5 bases from V and 5 from J; bases not matched to a gene: 3. The CDR3 consists of 14 residues. CDR1 LNHDA and CDR2 SQIVND come from the germline V gene (reference sequence). The DNA of the CDR3 is TGTGCCAGTAGTCGGGGACTAGCGGAAGATACGCAGTATTTT. Translated, it gives CASSRGLAEDTQYF.

The chain has TRBV5-1 and TRBJ1-2; 7 bases match TRBD1. V lost 2 bases to trimming and J lost 0 bases; unmatched junction nucleotides: 4. Germline V gene data show CDR1 as SGHRS and CDR2 as YFSETQ. The length of the CDR3 is 15 residues. Here the CDR3 DNA reads TGCGCCAGCAGCTTAGGGGGCGCAGCTAACTATGGCTACACCTTC. Translating it yields CASSLGGAANYGYTF.

The rearrangement uses TRBV28 and TRBJ2-3; the D is unclear. The germline CDR1 and CDR2 sequences are MDHEN and SYDVKM. The CDR3 loop spans 11 amino acids. The germline V and J ends were trimmed by 7 bases and 3 bases, with 5 bases remaining between them. CDR3 sequence (DNA): TGTGCCAGCAAGGCGACAGATACGCAGTATTTT. It codes for CASKATDTQYF.

The genes are TRBV15 and TRBJ2-3, with 7 bases identical to TRBD1. V dropped 0 bases and J dropped 6; count of bases not matched to a gene: 6. Germline V gene lookup returns CDR1 LNHNV and CDR2 YYDKDF (reference sequence). CDR3 length: 15 residues. The CDR3 protein is CATSRDPQGDDTQYF. Written as DNA, the CDR3 is TGTGCCACCAGCAGAGACCCCCAGGGGGATGATACGCAGTATTTT.

The CDR3, as DNA: TGTGCCAGCAGCTTAGGACGGGGGGGCCGAAGGAACATTCAGTACTTC. Amino acid sequence: CASSLGRGGRRNIQYF. The genes are TRBV7-2 and TRBJ2-4; the match to TRBD2 covers 8 bases. Losses at the gene ends were 1 base for V and 7 bases for J; bases not matched to a gene: 9. CDR1 is SGHTA, CDR2 FQGNSA, per germline. The CDR3 has 16 residues.

The chain is built from TRBV7-6 and TRBJ2-1, with 7 nucleotides matching TRBD2. V lost 1 base, J lost 6 bases, and 6 bases stayed unmatched. Germline lookup yields CDR1 SGHVS and CDR2 FNYEAQ. The CDR3 is 15 residues long. CDR3 in DNA: TGTGCCAGCAGCTTAGGCGGGGGTCCCCTCAATGAGCAGTTCTTC. Its protein product is CASSLGGGPLNEQFF.

The CDR3 region has the DNA TGTGCCAGCAGCTTACAGGGATTTGACTACACCTTC. Translated: CASSLQGFDYTF. The rearrangement links TRBV5-6 to TRBJ1-2, with a possible D match to TRBD1 (6 bases). CDR1 and CDR2 from the germline V gene are SGHDT and YYEEEE. Trimming left V 2 bases short and J 10 bases short, with 12 bases between. The CDR3 length is 12 residues.